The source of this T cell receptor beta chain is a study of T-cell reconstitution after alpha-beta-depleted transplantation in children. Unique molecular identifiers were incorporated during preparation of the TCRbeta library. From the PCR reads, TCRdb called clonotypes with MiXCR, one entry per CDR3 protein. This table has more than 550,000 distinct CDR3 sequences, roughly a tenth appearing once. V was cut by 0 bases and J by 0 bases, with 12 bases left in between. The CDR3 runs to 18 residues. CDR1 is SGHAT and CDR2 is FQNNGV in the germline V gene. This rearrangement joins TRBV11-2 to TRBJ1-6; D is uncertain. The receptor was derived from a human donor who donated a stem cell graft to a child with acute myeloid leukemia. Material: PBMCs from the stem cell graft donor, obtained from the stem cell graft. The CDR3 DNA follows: TGTGCCAGCAGCTTAGATGGACCTCTCAGCTCCTATAATTCACCCCTCCACTTT. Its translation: CASSLDGPLSSYNSPLHF.